This T cell receptor (beta chain) was sequenced in a study of human T cells and chemical hapten exposure. The wider study: Small pooled library volume differences chiefly drove per-sample TCR yield variation.

V lost 4 bases to trimming and J lost 4 bases, with 10 bases between them. CDR1 and CDR2 (germline): SGHNT, YYREEE (reference sequence). The CDR3 is made up of 13 amino acids. The sample's time point: pre-sensitization, week 0. Indicated treatment: therapeutic diphenylcyclopropenone sensitization with weekly scalp DPC. Each CDR3 protein is one row after TCRdb ran MiXCR on the RACE reads. The sample lists 60,000 to 75,000 distinct CDR3 sequences, 6.7% seen once, with under 2% in the top ten. V is TRBV5-4 and J is TRBJ2-3; D is unresolved. This TCR was recovered from a woman between 25 and 40 years old with alopecia areata. Some clones in this sample may be carry-over from other donors' samples. The sample was whole blood, taken in connection with sensitization to the hapten diphenylcyclopropenone (DPC). CDR3 sequence reads: CASSPSPPDTQYF. The DNA for the CDR3 is TGTGCCAGCAGCCCCTCCCCCCCAGATACGCAGTATTTT.